The T cell receptor (beta chain) described here comes from a study of CD8 T cells in Susac syndrome. This CDR3 is 14 amino acids long. The J segment lost 5 bases and the V segment lost 1 base, leaving 1 base of the junction unmatched. Germline CDR1 is SGHVS and CDR2 is FNYEAQ. TCR beta sequencing was performed on blood CD8+ and CD4+ T cells. Negative magnetic isolation gave CD8+ and CD4+ cells; FACS enriched CD8+ TEMRA. About 0.5 to 1 ug RNA was reverse transcribed with random hexamers. Amplification of TCR beta CDR3 was carried out by immunoSEQ multiplex PCR, which covered 54 Vbeta and 13 Jbeta segments. One entry per CDR3 protein, called by TCRdb with MiXCR from the immunoSEQ multiplex PCR reads. The table includes around 220,000 distinct CDR3 sequences, 90% to 95% detected once.

The TCR comes from a human donor with multiple sclerosis. The sequenced material came from CD8+ T cells from PBMCs. J is TRBJ2-1 and V is TRBV7-6; TRBD2 agrees at 8 bases. CDR3 region: CASSLELADNEQFF. DNA for the CDR3: TGTGCCAGCAGCTTAGAACTAGCGGACAATGAGCAGTTCTTC.